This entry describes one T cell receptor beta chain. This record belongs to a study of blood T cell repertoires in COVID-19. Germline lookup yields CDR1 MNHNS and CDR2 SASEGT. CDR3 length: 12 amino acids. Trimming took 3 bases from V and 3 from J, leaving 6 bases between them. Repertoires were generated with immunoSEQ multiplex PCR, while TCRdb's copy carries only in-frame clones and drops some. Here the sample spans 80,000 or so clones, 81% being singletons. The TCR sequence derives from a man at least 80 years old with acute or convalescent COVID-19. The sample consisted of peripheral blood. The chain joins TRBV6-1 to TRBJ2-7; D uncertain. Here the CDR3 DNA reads TGTGCCAGCAGTGAGACACTCTACGAGCAGTACTTC. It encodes CASSETLYEQYF.